A single sample gave rise to the 23 T cell receptor beta chains below, sequenced in a study of blood T cell repertoires in COVID-19. The data were produced by immunoSEQ multiplex PCR, yet TCRdb's version contains in-frame clones alone and is incomplete. The table records about 330,000 clones, about 87% of them present only once. The sequenced sample was peripheral blood. All receptors derive from a man under 40 with COVID-19, enrolled during active disease.

In its sample, this clone was seen once. CDR3 bases: TGCGCCAGCACTGGGACTACCGACGTCACGCAGTATTTT. Its translation is CASTGTTDVTQYF. The genes are TRBV5-1 and TRBJ2-3, with TRBD2 matching 7 bases. The V segment lost 6 bases and the J segment 9 bases; nucleotides outside the gene matches: 10. Germline V gives CDR1 SGHRS, CDR2 YFSETQ. The CDR3 covers 13 residues.

The chain couples TRBV7-3 to TRBJ2-1; 7 positions agree with TRBD1. Trimming removed 3 bases from V and 4 bases from J; junction bases left unmatched: 12. The CDR3 contains 17 residues. The germline gives CDR1 SGHTA, CDR2 FQGTGA. CDR3 amino acids: CASSFLRQGSKYNEQFF. CDR3 DNA sequence: TGTGCCAGCAGCTTCCTACGACAGGGCTCGAAATACAATGAGCAGTTCTTC. Full variable domain (outside the CDR3, taken from reference TRBV7-3 and TRBJ2-1): GAGVSQTPSNKVTEKGKYVELRCDPISGHTALYWYRQSLGQGPEFLIYFQGTGAADDSGLPNDRFFAVRPEGSVSTLKIQRTERGDSAVYLCASSFLRQGSKYNEQFFGPGTRLTVL.

The chain is built from TRBV9 and TRBJ2-7; 10 bases match TRBD2. The CDR3 extends over 17 amino acids. Losses at the gene ends were 2 bases for V and 6 bases for J; bases not matched to a gene: 14. Germline V lookup: CDR1 SGDLS, CDR2 YYNGEE. The CDR3 nucleotides read TGTGCCAGCAGCGTCGGCGGACTAGCGGACAAAGGGGTCGAGCAGTACTTC. It specifies CASSVGGLADKGVEQYF. Full variable domain (rest looked up from reference TRBV9 and TRBJ2-7): DSGVTQTPKHLITATGQRVTLRCSPRSGDLSVYWYQQSLDQGLQFLIQYYNGEERAKGNILERFSAQQFPDLHSELNLSSLELGDSALYFCASSVGGLADKGVEQYFGPGTRLTVT.

The J gene is TRBJ2-1, the V gene TRBV6-4; D perhaps matches TRBD2 (5 bases). This CDR3 region has 15 residues. V was clipped by 0 bases and J by 7 bases, with 13 bases between them. The germline CDR1 and CDR2 sequences are MRHNA and SNTAGT. In nucleotides, the CDR3 is TGTGCCAGCAGTGACTCAGCGGCAGAAGGTAATGAGCAGTTCTTC. Translated, it gives CASSDSAAEGNEQFF.

The chain uses TRBV19 and TRBJ2-7; 7 bases align to TRBD1. Unmatched junction bases numbered 11, after V lost 8 bases and J lost 4 bases. Germline CDR1 and CDR2: LNHDA and SQIVND (reference sequence). This CDR3 contains 14 residues. The CDR3 spells CASSRTGQTYEQYF. CDR3 sequence (DNA): TGTGCCAGTTCGCGGACAGGCCAGACTTACGAGCAGTACTTC.

The V call is TRBV18, the J call TRBJ1-2, with D uncertain. Per the germline V gene, CDR1 is KGHSH and CDR2 is LQKENI. The V end lost 3 bases, the J end lost 4 bases, and 12 bases lay between the germline ends. This CDR3 contains 14 residues. CDR3: CASSPVIEGYGYTF. The DNA of the CDR3 is TGTGCCAGCTCACCGGTTATAGAGGGCTATGGCTACACCTTC. The variable domain in full, completed from reference TRBV18 and TRBJ1-2, reads NAGVMQNPRHLVRRRGQEARLRCSPMKGHSHVYWYRQLPEEGLKFMVYLQKENIIDESGMPKERFSAEFPKEGPSILRIQQVVRGDSAAYFCASSPVIEGYGYTFGSGTRLTVV.

In regard to this clone: It may be a read error: a sequence one base away is much more abundant. Other DNA sequences from this sample encode an identical CDR3 as well. This CDR3 reads CASRIAGAPYEQYF. CDR3 DNA: TGTGCCAGCAGAATAGCGGGGGCCCCCTACGAGCAGTACTTC. V gene TRBV28 combines with J gene TRBJ2-7, with 9 bases matching TRBD2. This CDR3 has 14 amino acids. Germline loops: CDR1 MDHEN, CDR2 SYDVKM. Losses at the gene ends were 6 bases for V and 2 bases for J; bases not matched to a gene: 5. Full variable domain (outside the CDR3, taken from reference TRBV28 and TRBJ2-7): DVKVTQSSRYLVKRTGEKVFLECVQDMDHENMFWYRQDPGLGLRLIYFSYDVKMKEKGDIPEGYSVSREKKERFSLILESASTNQTSMYLCASRIAGAPYEQYFGPGTRLTVT.

The chain employs TRBV5-6 and TRBJ2-7, with TRBD1 matching over 7 bases. V dropped 4 bases and J dropped 4; count of bases not matched to a gene: 8. The CDR3 length is 14 residues. Germline CDR1 SGHDT, CDR2 YYEEEE. CDR3 DNA: TGTGCCAGCAGCACGACAGGGAAGCCTTACGAGCAGTACTTC. Translating gives CASSTTGKPYEQYF.

The chain employs TRBV20-1 and TRBJ2-5; D is uncertain. V was trimmed by 7 bases and J by 1 base, leaving 7 bases between them. This CDR3 is built from 11 residues. Germline loops: CDR1 DFQATT, CDR2 SNEGSKA (reference sequence). CDR3 amino acids: CSGQLQETQYF. In DNA, the CDR3 is TGCAGTGGCCAACTCCAAGAGACCCAGTACTTC.

This chain links TRBV5-5 with TRBJ1-1, with 7 bases matching TRBD1. CDR1 SGHKS and CDR2 YYEKEE come from the germline V gene (reference sequence). Losses at the gene ends were 4 bases for V and 10 bases for J; bases not matched to a gene: 10. This CDR3 region has 13 residues. The DNA for the CDR3 is TGTGCCAGCAGCCGTACTGTACAGGGGTCAGCTTTCTTT. It is translated as CASSRTVQGSAFF.

The chain is built from TRBV27 and TRBJ1-1; no clear D. Trimming stripped 0 bases from V and 5 bases from J, with 7 bases between. The CDR3 runs to 13 residues. Germline lookup yields CDR1 MNHEY and CDR2 SMNVEV (reference sequence). The CDR3, as DNA: TGTGCCAGCAGTTTATCGTTAAAAACTGAAGCTTTCTTT. Residues: CASSLSLKTEAFF.

V and J are TRBV25-1 and TRBJ2-5; 7 positions agree with TRBD1. Germline CDR1 is MGHDK and CDR2 is SYGVNS. There are 15 residues in the CDR3. V lost 8 bases and J lost 4; bases outside the gene matches: 13. CDR3 in DNA: TGTGCCAGCTCCCGGGACAGAACACCCGGAGAGACCCAGTACTTC. Its protein is CASSRDRTPGETQYF. Based on the CDR3 plus reference TRBV25-1 and TRBJ2-5, the full variable domain is EADIYQTPRYLVIGTGKKITLECSQTMGHDKMYWYQQDPGMELHLIHYSYGVNSTEKGDLSSESTVSRIRTEHFPLTLESARPSHTSQYLCASSRDRTPGETQYFGPGTRLLVL.

In regard to this clone: Within the sample, other DNA sequences also encode this same CDR3. J is TRBJ1-1 and V is TRBV5-5; D unclear. Germline CDR1 is SGHKS and CDR2 is YYEKEE (reference sequence). CDR3 size: 13 residues. V dropped 4 bases and J dropped 1 base, with 8 bases sitting between them. The CDR3 is CASSLQPNTEAFF. The CDR3 coding sequence is TGTGCCAGCAGCCTACAGCCGAACACTGAAGCTTTCTTT.

This clone was detected only a few times. This chain joins TRBV7-9 and TRBJ2-7; 8 nucleotides agree with TRBD1. The CDR3 length is 15 residues. Germline V lookup: CDR1 SEHNR, CDR2 FQNEAQ (reference sequence). V was pared by 0 bases and J by 7 bases, with 8 bases of the junction left unmatched. As DNA, the CDR3 is TGTGCCAGCAGCTTAGCCCGGCAGGGGGCTCAAGAGCAGTACTTC. This codes for CASSLARQGAQEQYF.

The chain links TRBV6-5 to TRBJ1-1; 8 bases fit TRBD1. The CDR3 spans 14 residues. Germline V CDR1 and CDR2: MNHEY, SVGAGI. J was trimmed by 5 bases and V by 6 bases; bases with no gene match: 8. CDR3 sequence (DNA): TGTGCCAGCAGGTTCCAGGGGGCAAAGACTGAAGCTTTCTTT. Translating gives CASRFQGAKTEAFF.

The rearrangement joins TRBV3-1 (or the pseudogene TRBV3-2) to TRBJ1-2; D is possibly TRBD1 (5 bases). This CDR3 spans 12 amino acids. Germline assignment: CDR1 LGHDT and CDR2 YNNKEL (reference sequence). With 7 bases removed from V and 8 bases from J, the gap between germline ends came to 14 bases. The CDR3 loop is CASMAGGGGYTF. For the CDR3, the DNA is TGTGCCAGCATGGCGGGGGGAGGAGGCTACACCTTC.

This rearrangement joins TRBV6-4 to TRBJ1-5; maybe TRBD1 (6 bases). Germline lookup yields CDR1 MRHNA and CDR2 SNTAGT. Trimming cost V 2 bases and J 2 bases, with 13 bases left between them. This CDR3 is 16 amino acids long. The DNA for the CDR3 is TGTGCCAGCAGTGACGGTAGCAGGGGAGGCAATCAGCCCCAGCATTTT. Translating it yields CASSDGSRGGNQPQHF.

The chain recombines TRBV27 with TRBJ1-2; 8 bases line up with TRBD1. CDR3 length equals 12 residues. The V segment lost 5 bases and the J segment 8 bases; nucleotides outside the gene matches: 4. The germline V gene encodes CDR1 MNHEY and CDR2 SMNVEV (reference sequence). The CDR3 reads CASSGQGEGYTF. In DNA form, the CDR3 reads TGTGCCAGCAGTGGACAGGGTGAAGGCTACACCTTC.

The rearrangement uses TRBV20-1 and TRBJ1-3; D gene uncertain. V gave up 6 bases and J gave up 5 bases, with 17 bases separating them. Germline V gives CDR1 DFQATT, CDR2 SNEGSKA (reference sequence). CDR3 size: 14 residues. This CDR3 reads CSASNVQNRNTIYF. The DNA of the CDR3 is TGCAGTGCAAGTAACGTGCAGAATCGAAACACCATATATTTT.

CDR3 region: CASSSSTSFSDEQYF. The CDR3, as DNA: TGTGCCAGCAGCTCTTCGACTAGCTTCTCAGACGAGCAGTACTTC. The chain links TRBV5-6 to TRBJ2-7, with 7 nucleotides matching TRBD2. In germline, CDR1 is SGHDT, CDR2 YYEEEE. CDR3 length: 15 residues. With V trimmed by 3 bases and J by 5 bases, 11 bases remained unmatched.

This clone appeared once. The genes are TRBV29-1 and TRBJ1-1, with 9 bases matching TRBD1. V shed 4 bases, J shed 7 bases, and the junction held 7 bases outside the gene matches. The CDR3 consists of 13 residues. Germline V gives CDR1 SQVTM, CDR2 ANQGSEA. The CDR3 region is CSVVETGGGEAFF. The DNA for the CDR3 is TGCAGCGTTGTTGAGACAGGGGGTGGTGAAGCTTTCTTT.

This clone was seen once. For the CDR3, the DNA is TGTGCCAGCAGCCCCAGGGTGCGCACAGATACGCAGTATTTT. This encodes CASSPRVRTDTQYF. This chain uses TRBV6-5 with TRBJ2-3; a possible D gene is TRBD1 (5 bases). There are 14 residues in the CDR3. Per the germline V gene, CDR1 is MNHEY and CDR2 is SVGAGI. Trimming stripped 6 bases from V and 1 base from J, with 11 bases between.

The J gene is TRBJ2-1, the V gene TRBV30; 15 positions match TRBD2. The CDR3 loop spans 13 amino acids. In germline, CDR1 is GTSNPN, CDR2 SVGIG (reference sequence). J gave up 7 bases and V 8 bases, and 3 bases lay outside the gene matches. The CDR3 loop is CASGLAGGNEQFF. For the CDR3, the DNA is TGTGCCAGTGGACTAGCGGGAGGGAATGAGCAGTTCTTC.